A selection of T cell receptor beta chains follows, all from one sample in a study of blood T cell repertoires in COVID-19. Profiled with immunoSEQ multiplex PCR; TCRdb holds only in-frame clones, not every one. Found here are more than 40,000 clones, 70% to 90% of them singletons; the top ten hold around 13%. Material: peripheral blood. The receptors derive from an elderly man with acute or convalescent COVID-19. The CDR3 runs from the conserved cysteine through the conserved F or W. The D gene is left open where the match is weak. The size entry is marked missing in some rows and otherwise reads once, few, many or a size class.

d_call,v_call,j_call,clone_size,cdr3_aa,cdr3_nt
NA,TRBV5-1,TRBJ2-3,NA,CASSLGADSTDTQYF,TGCGCCAGCAGCTTGGGAGCGGACAGCACAGATACGCAGTATTTT
TRBD1,TRBV27,TRBJ1-6,NA,CASRTGDSNSPLHF,TGTGCCAGCAGAACTGGGGACAGTAATTCACCCCTCCACTTT
NA,TRBV6-5,TRBJ1-6,NA,CASRVASPLHF,TGTGCCTCGCGGGTGGCTTCACCCCTCCACTTT
NA,TRBV3-1/TRBV3-2,TRBJ2-1,NA,CASSQGLSSYNEQFF,TGTGCCAGCAGCCAAGGGTTGAGCTCCTACAATGAGCAGTTCTTC
TRBD1,TRBV19,TRBJ1-2,NA,CASSMGRDRGVNYGYTF,TGTGCCAGTAGTATGGGCCGGGACAGGGGAGTCAACTATGGCTACACCTTC
NA,TRBV3-1/TRBV3-2,TRBJ1-2,NA,CASSPAGANYGYTF,TGTGCCAGCAGCCCAGCTGGGGCAAACTATGGCTACACCTTC
TRBD1,TRBV11-2,TRBJ2-4,once,CASSRRTGGASLDIQYF,TGTGCCAGCAGCCGCCGGACAGGGGGCGCAAGCTTGGACATTCAGTACTTC
NA,TRBV12-3/TRBV12-4,TRBJ2-2,once,CATQTGYTGELFF,TGTGCCACTCAGACAGGATACACCGGGGAGCTGTTTTTT
NA,TRBV27,TRBJ2-2,NA,CATSDRRATGELFF,TGTGCCACTTCGGACAGGAGGGCCACCGGGGAGCTGTTTTTT
NA,TRBV10-3,TRBJ1-2,NA,CAISESTRGYGYTF,TGTGCCATCAGTGAGTCGACTCGCGGCTATGGCTACACCTTC
NA,TRBV5-1,TRBJ1-1,NA,CASSLAGQEAFF,TGCGCCAGCAGCTTGGCAGGGCAAGAAGCTTTCTTT
NA,TRBV5-1,TRBJ2-3,NA,CASSLGGGAGADTQYF,TGCGCCAGCAGCTTGGGAGGAGGGGCGGGCGCAGATACGCAGTATTTT
NA,TRBV7-2,TRBJ1-3,NA,CASSTGDSLGNTIYF,TGTGCCAGCAGCACCGGAGACAGTCTAGGAAACACCATATATTTT
TRBD1,TRBV30,TRBJ1-2,NA,CASLDRKGYGYTF,TGTGCCTCATTGGACAGGAAAGGGTATGGCTACACCTTC
NA,TRBV6-5,TRBJ2-2,NA,CASRRTAANTGELFF,TGTGCCAGCAGGCGGACAGCTGCGAACACCGGGGAGCTGTTTTTT
NA,TRBV3-1/TRBV3-2,TRBJ2-7,NA,CASSQGRLYEQYF,TGTGCCAGCAGCCAGGGCCGGCTTTACGAGCAGTACTTC
TRBD2,TRBV3-1/TRBV3-2,TRBJ2-5,NA,CASSQGLRGAEETQYF,TGTGCCAGCAGCCAAGGTTTGCGGGGGGCCGAAGAGACCCAGTACTTC
NA,TRBV12-3/TRBV12-4,TRBJ1-2,NA,CASRSGGGRGYTF,TGTGCCAGCAGGTCGGGCGGCGGGAGGGGCTACACCTTC
NA,TRBV7-9,TRBJ1-1,NA,CASSFLEAEAFF,TGTGCCAGCAGCTTCTTGGAGGCTGAAGCTTTCTTT
NA,TRBV25-1,TRBJ2-7,NA,CASRWGDTYEQYF,TGTGCCAGCAGGTGGGGGGATACCTACGAGCAGTACTTC
TRBD1,TRBV4-1,TRBJ1-1,NA,CASSQNTADRSEAFF,TGCGCCAGCAGCCAAAATACCGCGGACAGGAGTGAAGCTTTCTTT
NA,TRBV3-1/TRBV3-2,TRBJ1-3,NA,CASSQDRSLGNTIYF,TGTGCCAGCAGCCAAGATCGGTCGTTGGGAAACACCATATATTTT
TRBD1,TRBV29-1,TRBJ1-5,NA,CSVADRGDQPQHF,TGCAGCGTTGCCGACAGGGGGGATCAGCCCCAGCATTTT
TRBD1,TRBV2,TRBJ1-1,NA,CASRRLTGRTEAFF,TGTGCCAGCAGGAGATTGACAGGGCGCACTGAAGCTTTCTTT
NA,TRBV4-2,TRBJ2-3,NA,CASSQDIGTGIDTQYF,TGTGCCAGCAGCCAAGATATAGGGACTGGCATAGATACGCAGTATTTT
NA,TRBV27,TRBJ1-1,NA,CASTGGNRNTEAFF,TGTGCCAGCACGGGGGGGAACAGGAACACTGAAGCTTTCTTT
NA,TRBV5-1,TRBJ1-1,NA,CASREDNSLRAFF,TGCGCCAGCCGCGAGGACAACTCCTTAAGGGCTTTCTTT
TRBD2,TRBV7-2,TRBJ2-1,few,CASSLGAGALQFF,TGTGCCAGCAGCTTAGGAGCGGGGGCCCTGCAGTTCTTC
NA,TRBV6-5,TRBJ2-3,NA,CASRDYNTQYF,TGTGCCAGCAGGGACTACAATACGCAGTATTTT
TRBD1,TRBV5-8,TRBJ1-2,NA,CASSRRQGADYGYTF,TGTGCCAGCAGCCGGAGACAGGGGGCGGACTATGGCTACACCTTC
TRBD2,TRBV18,TRBJ2-1,NA,CASSPRQTSGLYNEQFF,TGTGCCAGCTCACCACGGCAGACTAGCGGGTTATACAATGAGCAGTTCTTC
TRBD1,TRBV6-6,TRBJ2-2,NA,CASSSGTGLNTGELFF,TGTGCCAGCAGTTCCGGGACAGGGTTAAATACCGGGGAGCTGTTTTTT
TRBD1,TRBV7-2,TRBJ2-4,NA,CASSLYDRGQYIQYF,TGTGCCAGCAGCTTATATGACAGGGGGCAATACATTCAGTACTTC
NA,TRBV12-5,TRBJ1-2,NA,CASGLVLPLTTFNYGYTF,TGTGCTAGTGGTTTGGTACTTCCTTTGACTACTTTTAACTATGGCTACACCTTC
TRBD1,TRBV6-5,TRBJ1-6,NA,CASRGQGGHNSPLHF,TGTGCCAGCAGAGGACAGGGAGGCCATAATTCACCCCTCCACTTT
TRBD1,TRBV6-5,TRBJ2-7,NA,CASRRDSIYEQYF,TGTGCCAGCCGTCGGGACAGCATTTACGAGCAGTACTTC
NA,TRBV18,TRBJ2-6,NA,CASSRQQFYSGANVLTF,TGTGCCAGCTCACGACAGCAGTTTTACTCTGGGGCCAACGTCCTGACTTTC
TRBD1,TRBV7-8,TRBJ2-6,NA,CASSLAGTALGANVLTF,TGTGCCAGCAGCTTAGCAGGGACAGCTTTGGGGGCCAACGTCCTGACTTTC
NA,TRBV20-1,TRBJ1-1,NA,CSASRGISGAFF,TGCAGTGCTAGTCGGGGGATAAGTGGAGCTTTCTTT
TRBD1,TRBV5-1,TRBJ2-5,NA,CASRTGTGVGETQYF,TGCGCCAGCAGGACCGGGACAGGGGTTGGGGAGACCCAGTACTTC
NA,TRBV27,TRBJ2-7,NA,CASSLFGGAAYEQYF,TGTGCCAGCAGTTTATTTGGCGGGGCAGCCTACGAGCAGTACTTC
NA,TRBV5-4,TRBJ1-2,NA,CASSPNRDGYTF,TGTGCCAGCAGCCCCAACAGGGACGGCTACACCTTC